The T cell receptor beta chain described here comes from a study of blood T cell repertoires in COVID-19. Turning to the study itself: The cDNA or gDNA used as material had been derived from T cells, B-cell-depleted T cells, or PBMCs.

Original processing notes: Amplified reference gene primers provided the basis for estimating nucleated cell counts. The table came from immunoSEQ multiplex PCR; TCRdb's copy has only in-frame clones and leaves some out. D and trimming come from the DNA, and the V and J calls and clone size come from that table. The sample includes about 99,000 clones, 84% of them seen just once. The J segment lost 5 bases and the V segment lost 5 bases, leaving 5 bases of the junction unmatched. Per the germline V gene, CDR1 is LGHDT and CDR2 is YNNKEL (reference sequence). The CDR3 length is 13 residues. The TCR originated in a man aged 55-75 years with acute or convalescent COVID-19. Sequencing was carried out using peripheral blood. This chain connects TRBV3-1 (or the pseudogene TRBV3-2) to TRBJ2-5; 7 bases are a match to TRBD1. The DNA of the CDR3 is TGTGCCAGCAGCTACGGACAGGTGGAGACCCAGTACTTC. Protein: CASSYGQVETQYF.